Listed here are 7 T cell receptor beta chains from one sample, sequenced in a study of metastatic and nonmetastatic thyroid tumors. The entire patient cohort was treatment-naive prior to thyroid surgery. TCRdb ran MiXCR on the PCR reads. The top ten hold approximately 10% of the sample, which has some 93,000 clones, roughly 12% seen once. The sequencing sample was made of blood. Source of these receptors: a female donor with papillary thyroid cancer or a benign thyroid nodule (not recorded which). Some clones in this sample may be carry-over from other donors' samples.

This clone has ten or more counts. V usage is TRBV28 and J usage is TRBJ2-2; the D gene is possibly TRBD1 (5 bases). Germline loops: CDR1 MDHEN, CDR2 SYDVKM. The V end lost 6 bases, the J end lost 6 bases, and 17 bases lay between the germline ends. The CDR3 has 15 residues. Written as DNA, the CDR3 is TGTGCCAGCAGCATTGGGGCGGTAGGTCCCGGGGAGCTGTTTTTT. Residues: CASSIGAVGPGELFF.

This clone was counted at least ten times. The chain carries TRBV18 and TRBJ1-5; maybe TRBD1 (5 bases). The CDR3 runs to 14 residues. The ends were cut back, 3 bases at V and 3 bases at J, with 9 bases in the middle. Germline-derived CDR1 and CDR2 are KGHSH and LQKENI. The CDR3 spells CASSPAGNNQPQHF. The CDR3 bases are TGTGCCAGCTCACCGGCAGGGAACAATCAGCCCCAGCATTTT.

The sample holds a few counts of this clone. CDR3 coding DNA: TGTGCCTCCGGGGGGTCTCAGCCCCAGCATTTT. Its translation is CASGGSQPQHF. J is TRBJ1-5 and V is TRBV6-4; D perhaps matches TRBD1 (5 bases). The length of the CDR3 is 11 residues. Trimming shortened V by 11 bases and J by 6 bases, and 11 bases separated the two germline ends. Germline V gene lookup returns CDR1 MRHNA and CDR2 SNTAGT.

This clone was seen more than once but under ten times. Since a much larger clone is just one base distant, this may be a read error. This rearrangement joins TRBV29-1 to TRBJ2-1; TRBD2 matches at 7 bases. The CDR3 consists of 13 residues. Trimming cost V 7 bases and J 8 bases; bases outside gene matches: 11. Germline values: CDR1 SQVTM, CDR2 ANQGSEA. The CDR3 here is CSDADFAGDEQFF. In nucleotides, the CDR3 is TGCAGCGACGCGGACTTTGCGGGAGATGAGCAGTTCTTC.

With respect to this clone: This may come from a read error, since a much larger clone is one base off. The genes are TRBV5-4 and TRBJ2-7, with TRBD2 identical over 8 bases. Per the germline V gene, CDR1 is SGHNT and CDR2 is YYREEE (reference sequence). V was pared by 3 bases and J by 4 bases, with 9 bases of the junction left unmatched. The CDR3 is 15 amino acids. CDR3 nucleotides: TGTGCCAGCAGCTCACTAGCGGTAGGGCCATACGAGCAGTACTTC. It translates to CASSSLAVGPYEQYF.

This clone was seen at least ten times. The rearrangement links TRBV12-5 to TRBJ2-1; 11 bases map to TRBD2. V lost 1 base and J lost 9; bases outside the gene matches: 14. Germline CDR1 reads LGHNT; CDR2 reads FRNRAP. This CDR3 comprises 18 residues. CDR3 residues: CASGLDPVSGRVVSEQFF. CDR3 nucleotide sequence: TGTGCTAGTGGTTTGGACCCGGTTAGCGGGAGGGTAGTGAGTGAGCAGTTCTTC.

This clone appeared many times. The CDR3 nucleotides read TGTGCCTGGAGTCCGAGCGATACGCAGTATTTT. Amino acids: CAWSPSDTQYF. V is TRBV30 and J is TRBJ2-3; D gene ambiguous. Germline V gene sequence: CDR1 GTSNPN, CDR2 SVGIG (reference sequence). The CDR3 spans 11 residues. V gave up 2 bases and J gave up 6 bases, with 6 bases separating them.